The rows below give T cell receptor beta chains drawn from one sample of a study of blood T cells in healthy people across ages. TCRdb re-called the 5' RACE reads with MiXCR, one entry per CDR3 protein. This table has 1.2 million to 1.5 million distinct CDR3 sequences, around 39% appearing once. Sequencing used blood. The origin of the receptors is a woman aged 18-35 years in good health. Each CDR3 is given without its conserved first and last residue. The order of the fields is clone size, V gene, J gene, CDR3 protein. Expanded clones get a size class; other rows say once, few or many, or leave the size out.

>.|TRBV14|.
ASGRLTSGIGTQY
>few|TRBV10-2|TRBJ2-3
ASSDDRTSGTDTQY
>.|TRBV20-1|TRBJ1-3
SAVQGAGNTIY
>.|TRBV28|TRBJ1-2
AGSLFDYGYT
>.|TRBV5-6|TRBJ2-7
ASSGEGQAIYEQY
>.|TRBV20-1|TRBJ2-2
SARLSSGMLAGELF
>.|TRBV28|TRBJ1-2
ASSSLGTNYGYT
>once|TRBV5-1|.
ASSATVSDEQY
>.|TRBV4-1|TRBJ1-2
ASSQDYRTASNYGYT
>.|TRBV7-2|TRBJ2-5
ASSPGLAGVLETQY
>.|TRBV9|TRBJ2-3
ASSVGAGLGTDTQY
>.|TRBV27|TRBJ2-2
ASSVGGHGGELF
>.|TRBV12-3/TRBV12-4|TRBJ1-2
ASRGGSNYGYT
>.|TRBV10-3|TRBJ2-5
AISESSPRVEQY
>.|TRBV20-1|TRBJ2-3
SARTISGTQY
>.|TRBV21-1|TRBJ1-4
ASSKGGHRTNEKLF
>.|TRBV18|TRBJ2-1
ASSPVGGSRPNEQF
>.|TRBV6-1|TRBJ1-5
ASSPRVLRTGGSNQPQH
>.|TRBV29-1|TRBJ2-7
SVLWDTKSYEQY
>.|TRBV27|TRBJ2-6
ARSFDSGANVLT
>.|TRBV20-1|TRBJ1-1
SQRRQGLKAF
>.|TRBV29-1|TRBJ1-2
SVKLGIHRGSSYGYT
>.|TRBV12-3/TRBV12-4|TRBJ2-7
ASRWTDSSYNEQY
>few|TRBV27|TRBJ2-7
ASSLTSGRVEQY
>.|TRBV11-1|TRBJ2-3
ASSLEGVGAVADTQY
>few|TRBV6-5|TRBJ1-2
ASSHGENGYT